These 22 T cell receptor beta chains were sequenced from one sample in a study of control samples from healthy donors and cancer patients. The method was immunoSEQ multiplex PCR; TCRdb's version includes in-frame clones alone and lacks a portion of them. This table holds more than 15,000 clones, more than 70% found once. The source material was PBMCs. The receptors stem from a woman aged 55-69 years with head and neck cancer.

This sequence joins TRBV28 and TRBJ2-7, with D unclear. This CDR3 region has 13 residues. In germline, CDR1 is MDHEN, CDR2 SYDVKM. The V end was cut by 3 bases, the J end by 3 bases, with 9 bases between. The CDR3 is CASSFTRNYEQYF. Written as DNA, the CDR3 is TGTGCCAGCAGTTTCACGCGCAACTACGAGCAGTACTTC.

The V and J genes are TRBV7-8 and TRBJ1-5; D is perhaps TRBD1 (6 bases). There are 14 residues in the CDR3. The V end lost 6 bases, the J end lost 0 bases, and 9 bases lay between the germline ends. Germline loops: CDR1 SGHVS, CDR2 FQNEAQ. In nucleotides, the CDR3 is TGTGCCAGCAGACAGGGCCATAGCAATCAGCCCCAGCATTTT. Amino acids: CASRQGHSNQPQHF. Supplemented by reference TRBV7-8 and TRBJ1-5, the full variable domain reads GAGVSQSPRYKVAKRGQDVALRCDPISGHVSLFWYQQALGQGPEFLTYFQNEAQLDKSGLPSDRFFAERPEGSVSTLKIQRTQQEDSAVYLCASRQGHSNQPQHFGDGTRLSIL.

The chain is built from TRBV4-1 and TRBJ2-7; D tentatively fits TRBD1 or TRBD2 (5 bases each). V lost 4 bases and J lost 4, with 14 bases in between. CDR1 is MGHRA, CDR2 YSYEKL, per germline. The CDR3 consists of 14 residues. The CDR3 sequence is CASSRRDGVYEQYF. CDR3 DNA: TGCGCCAGCAGCCGACGGGACGGAGTGTACGAGCAGTACTTC.

The chain employs TRBV6-1 and TRBJ2-3, with 9 positions matching TRBD1. CDR3 length: 15 residues. Germline values: CDR1 MNHNS, CDR2 SASEGT. Losses at the gene ends were 7 bases for V and 11 bases for J; bases not matched to a gene: 16. This CDR3 reads CASKPGQGLSVKQYF. The DNA for the CDR3 is TGTGCCAGCAAGCCGGGACAGGGCCTTTCGGTAAAGCAGTATTTT.

This sequence joins TRBV11-2 and TRBJ1-1; TRBD1 aligns across 9 bases. The length of the CDR3 is 15 residues. V shed 2 bases, J shed 8 bases, and the junction held 9 bases outside the gene matches. CDR1 is SGHAT, CDR2 FQNNGV, per germline. CDR3 nucleotide sequence: TGTGCCAGCAGCTTAACCGGGACAGGGCTCTTGGAAGCTTTCTTT. Residues: CASSLTGTGLLEAFF.

The chain couples TRBV7-9 to TRBJ1-6, with D tentatively TRBD1 (6 bases). V was cut by 6 bases and J by 9 bases, with 21 bases left in between. The length of the CDR3 is 16 residues. Germline loops: CDR1 SEHNR, CDR2 FQNEAQ (reference sequence). The CDR3 here is CASSPQGQGVGSPLHF. The CDR3 DNA follows: TGTGCCAGCAGTCCCCAGGGGCAGGGAGTCGGTTCACCCCTCCACTTT.

CDR3 sequence reads: CAWSPTSGNQPQHF. In DNA form, the CDR3 reads TGTGCCTGGAGTCCTACTTCAGGGAATCAGCCCCAGCATTTT. The V and J genes are TRBV30 and TRBJ1-5; TRBD1 might be the D (5 bases). CDR1 GTSNPN and CDR2 SVGIG come from the germline V gene (reference sequence). Trimming shortened V by 2 bases and J by 4 bases, and 12 bases separated the two germline ends. CDR3 length equals 14 residues. Looking up the rest from reference TRBV30 and TRBJ1-5 gives the full variable domain: SQTIHQWPATLVQPVGSPLSLECTVEGTSNPNLYWYRQAAGRGLQLLFYSVGIGQISSEVPQNLSASRPQDRQFILSSKKLLLSDSGFYLCAWSPTSGNQPQHFGDGTRLSIL.

V usage is TRBV5-1 and J usage is TRBJ2-7; D is perhaps TRBD1 (5 bases). CDR3 length: 14 amino acids. Germline V gene lookup returns CDR1 SGHRS and CDR2 YFSETQ. Trimming took 0 bases from V and 5 from J, leaving 12 bases between them. The CDR3, as DNA: TGCGCCAGCAGCTTGGAGGCAGGGTTGGACGAGCAGTACTTC. This codes for CASSLEAGLDEQYF. The whole variable domain, filled in from reference TRBV5-1 and TRBJ2-7, reads KAGVTQTPRYLIKTRGQQVTLSCSPISGHRSVSWYQQTPGQGLQFLFEYFSETQRNKGNFPGRFSGRQFSNSRSEMNVSTLELGDSALYLCASSLEAGLDEQYFGPGTRLTVT.

The rearrangement uses TRBV7-9 and TRBJ2-7; D is perhaps TRBD1 (6 bases). CDR1 SEHNR and CDR2 FQNEAQ come from the germline V gene (reference sequence). This CDR3 has 13 amino acids. V shed 10 bases and J shed 3 bases, with 16 bases lying between them. The CDR3 DNA reads as TGTGCCACATTTGGGGCAGGGGACTACGAGCAGTACTTC. Translated, it gives CATFGAGDYEQYF.

V gene TRBV11-2 combines with J gene TRBJ2-7; 10 positions agree with TRBD1. CDR3 length: 15 residues. Germline CDR1 SGHAT, CDR2 FQNNGV. The V gene end was trimmed by 1 base and the J gene end by 2 bases; junction bases not matched to a gene: 2. The CDR3 DNA reads TGTGCCAGCAGCTTAGGACAGGGGGCGGCCTACGAGCAGTACTTC. Translated, it gives CASSLGQGAAYEQYF.

The chain combines TRBV30 with TRBJ2-4, with TRBD2 identical over 7 bases. Per germline, CDR1 GTSNPN and CDR2 SVGIG (reference sequence). V was clipped by 3 bases and J by 7 bases; unmatched bases: 9. The CDR3 runs 14 residues. The chain's CDR3 is CAWSPSAGGNIQYF. CDR3 DNA: TGTGCCTGGAGCCCTAGCGCCGGGGGGAACATTCAGTACTTC.

V gene TRBV10-2 combines with J gene TRBJ1-4, with D unclear. The CDR3 runs 15 residues. The germline V gene encodes CDR1 WSHSY and CDR2 SAAADI. Trimming took off 1 base at V and 8 bases at J, with 14 bases between the two ends. The CDR3 DNA reads TGCGCCAGCAGTGAGTGGGCGAGGGAGGGCGAAAAACTGTTTTTT. It specifies CASSEWAREGEKLFF.

The CDR3 loop reads CASSQQGDLIGELFF. In nucleotides, the CDR3 is TGCGCCAGCAGCCAACAGGGGGATCTGATCGGGGAGCTGTTTTTT. The chain carries TRBV5-1 and TRBJ2-2, with 8 positions matching TRBD1. Germline CDR1 reads SGHRS; CDR2 reads YFSETQ. The V and J ends lost 4 bases and 7 bases, in that order; junction bases with no gene match: 9. The CDR3 loop spans 15 amino acids. Together with reference TRBV5-1 and TRBJ2-2, the CDR3 gives the full variable domain: KAGVTQTPRYLIKTRGQQVTLSCSPISGHRSVSWYQQTPGQGLQFLFEYFSETQRNKGNFPGRFSGRQFSNSRSEMNVSTLELGDSALYLCASSQQGDLIGELFFGEGSRLTVL.

The rearrangement links TRBV28 to TRBJ1-1; no firm D call. Deletions cut 6 bases from V and 4 bases from J, with 15 bases between. Germline V gives CDR1 MDHEN, CDR2 SYDVKM. The CDR3 is 14 amino acids. Written as DNA, the CDR3 is TGTGCCAGCAGCCCCCAGTTATTCGGCACTGAAGCTTTCTTT. Translating it yields CASSPQLFGTEAFF.

CDR3 sequence: CASSLPVENEQYF. Written as DNA, the CDR3 is TGCGCCAGCAGCTTGCCCGTAGAAAACGAGCAGTACTTC. The V and J genes are TRBV5-1 and TRBJ2-7; D unclear. The ends were cut back, 1 base at V and 5 bases at J, with 10 bases in the middle. CDR1 is SGHRS and CDR2 is YFSETQ in the germline V gene. The CDR3 loop spans 13 amino acids.

This clone occurred a few times. This chain's CDR3 is CASSPPGQLAASSYEQYF. The CDR3, as DNA: TGTGCCAGCAGCCCCCCGGGGCAGCTAGCGGCGAGCTCCTACGAGCAGTACTTC. The rearrangement joins TRBV7-8 to TRBJ2-7; 7 bases are shared with TRBD2. The germline gives CDR1 SGHVS, CDR2 FQNEAQ. This CDR3 spans 18 amino acids. J was trimmed by 0 bases and V by 5 bases; bases with no gene match: 16.

This rearrangement joins TRBV5-1 to TRBJ2-7, with D perhaps TRBD2 (6 bases). CDR1 is SGHRS, CDR2 YFSETQ, per germline. The CDR3 spans 15 residues. V was clipped by 4 bases and J by 3 bases, with 17 bases between them. The CDR3 coding sequence is TGCGCCAGCAGCCTGTTTAGCGGTAACCTCTACGAGCAGTACTTC. This sequence encodes CASSLFSGNLYEQYF.

The chain is built from TRBV9 and TRBJ1-1, with D perhaps matching TRBD1 (5 bases). This CDR3 comprises 13 residues. CDR1 and CDR2 (germline): SGDLS, YYNGEE. Trimming shortened V by 0 bases and J by 3 bases, and 6 bases separated the two germline ends. This chain's CDR3 is CASSVVGDTEAFF. The CDR3 region has the DNA TGTGCCAGCAGCGTAGTGGGGGACACTGAAGCTTTCTTT.

The V gene is TRBV2, the J gene TRBJ2-7; 7 nucleotides match TRBD1. Trimming at V came to 3 bases and at J to 7 bases, leaving 12 bases not matched to a gene. The CDR3 covers 15 residues. In germline, CDR1 is SNHLY, CDR2 FYNNEI. CDR3 amino acids: CASSEYTGAQVEQYF. The CDR3 bases are TGTGCCAGCAGTGAGTACACAGGGGCGCAAGTGGAGCAGTACTTC.

This clone has only a few counts. This sequence joins TRBV7-9 and TRBJ1-2; weak D call: TRBD1 (6 bases). The CDR3 runs 13 residues. Germline values: CDR1 SEHNR, CDR2 FQNEAQ (reference sequence). Trimming cost V 5 bases and J 8 bases, with 15 bases left between them. The CDR3 nucleotides read TGTGCCAGCAGCCCCGTAGGGGGTGGGGGCTACACCTTC. It yields the protein CASSPVGGGGYTF. The full variable domain, completed using reference TRBV7-9 and TRBJ1-2, is DTGVSQNPRHKITKRGQNVTFRCDPISEHNRLYWYRQTLGQGPEFLTYFQNEAQLEKSRLLSDRFSAERPKGSFSTLEIQRTEQGDSAMYLCASSPVGGGGYTFGSGTRLTVV.

The rearrangement links TRBV7-9 to TRBJ2-7; D assignment may be TRBD1 or TRBD2 (5 bases each). Deletions cut 5 bases from V and 6 bases from J, with 14 bases between. Germline lookup yields CDR1 SEHNR and CDR2 FQNEAQ (reference sequence). The CDR3 is made up of 13 amino acids. The CDR3 region is CASSATRGSEQYF. The CDR3 DNA follows: TGTGCCAGCAGCGCGACCCGGGGCTCCGAGCAGTACTTC.

The rearrangement links TRBV15 to TRBJ2-1; 7 bases align to TRBD2. The V segment lost 0 bases and the J segment 0 bases; nucleotides outside the gene matches: 2. Germline values: CDR1 LNHNV, CDR2 YYDKDF (reference sequence). This CDR3 comprises 16 residues. In DNA, the CDR3 is TGTGCCACCAGCAGAGACCCTAGCGGCTCCTACAATGAGCAGTTCTTC. This encodes CATSRDPSGSYNEQFF.